Below are 27 T cell receptor beta chains sequenced from a single sample in a study of cytomegalovirus exposure and HLA in healthy donors (dated by TCRdb to 2016 to 2017). Library preparation used the immunoSEQ multiplex PCR assay. In its TCRdb copy, this immuneACCESS table keeps in-frame sequences only and misses some clones. Where compared with another copy, unresolved V genes explain less than half of these, and the others have no known cause. This sample holds over 150,000 clones; 70% to 90% were observed only once. The biggest ten clones account for 20% to 25% of the sample. Sequenced sample: PBMCs. The source of these receptors is a man between 18 and 35 years old in good health and CMV-seropositive.

The chain joins TRBV5-5 to TRBJ2-7; D remains ambiguous. The CDR3 runs to 14 residues. Germline values: CDR1 SGHKS, CDR2 YYEKEE (reference sequence). V was cut by 0 bases and J by 3 bases, with 10 bases left in between. CDR3 sequence reads: CASSLGPSLYEQYF. CDR3 DNA sequence: TGTGCCAGCAGCTTGGGGCCATCGCTCTACGAGCAGTACTTC.

CDR3 sequence (DNA): TGTGCCAGCAGCTTACGGGGCGGGGCCACAGATACGCAGTATTTT. Amino acid sequence: CASSLRGGATDTQYF. J is TRBJ2-3 and V is TRBV7-9, with TRBD2 as a possible D gene (6 bases). The V end lost 2 bases, the J end lost 2 bases, and 11 bases lay between the germline ends. Looked up from germline, CDR1 is SEHNR and CDR2 is FQNEAQ (reference sequence). The CDR3 is made up of 15 amino acids.

The chain is built from TRBV27 and TRBJ2-7, with 12 nucleotides matching TRBD2. The CDR3 is 17 residues long. Germline lookup yields CDR1 MNHEY and CDR2 SMNVEV (reference sequence). The V segment lost 6 bases and the J segment 0 bases; nucleotides outside the gene matches: 9. The CDR3 spells CASSSGTSGWSSYEQYF. In DNA form, the CDR3 reads TGTGCCAGCAGCTCCGGGACTAGCGGGTGGAGCTCCTACGAGCAGTACTTC.

The V call is TRBV6-5, the J call TRBJ1-1; a weak D match, TRBD1 (6 bases). The CDR3 length is 14 residues. The germline V gene has CDR1 MNHEY and CDR2 SVGAGI. The V gene lost 6 bases and the J gene lost 2 bases, with 13 bases spanning the gap. CDR3 sequence (DNA): TGTGCCAGCAGCCGTGGACAGACCAACACTGAAGCTTTCTTT. Residues: CASSRGQTNTEAFF.

The chain joins TRBV7-3 to TRBJ2-4; TRBD1 aligns across 10 bases. Germline loops: CDR1 SGHTA, CDR2 FQGTGA. This CDR3 is 15 amino acids long. Germline trimming cut 3 bases from V and 3 bases from J; bases unmatched to any gene: 2. CDR3 loop: CASSFGQGDKNIQYF. The CDR3 nucleotides are TGTGCCAGCAGCTTCGGACAGGGGGACAAAAACATTCAGTACTTC.

This rearrangement joins TRBV5-1 to TRBJ2-1, with 13 bases aligning to TRBD2. The CDR3 sequence is 16 residues long. CDR1 and CDR2 from the germline V gene are SGHRS and YFSETQ. V lost 4 bases to trimming and J lost 2 bases; unmatched junction nucleotides: 3. The CDR3 protein is CASSPTSGRAYNEQFF. The CDR3 DNA reads as TGCGCCAGCAGCCCCACTAGCGGGAGGGCCTACAATGAGCAGTTCTTC.

J is TRBJ1-1 and V is TRBV27, with TRBD1 as a possible D gene (5 bases). Trimming shortened V by 2 bases and J by 1 base, and 11 bases separated the two germline ends. The CDR3 is made up of 15 amino acids. The germline V gene encodes CDR1 MNHEY and CDR2 SMNVEV (reference sequence). The CDR3 DNA sequence: TGTGCCAGCAGTTTAGGAATGGGGGGGAACACTGAAGCTTTCTTT. Translated: CASSLGMGGNTEAFF.

The chain combines TRBV25-1 with TRBJ1-1; D unclear. Looked up from germline, CDR1 is MGHDK and CDR2 is SYGVNS. The CDR3 runs 13 residues. Trimming stripped 3 bases from V and 0 bases from J, with 5 bases between. CDR3 coding DNA: TGTGCCAGCAGTGATTCTGTGAACACTGAAGCTTTCTTT. It is translated as CASSDSVNTEAFF.

The genes are TRBV5-1 and TRBJ2-5; D unclear. Germline CDR1 is SGHRS and CDR2 is YFSETQ. The CDR3 totals 11 residues. Between the trimmed V and J ends, which lost 2 bases and 5 bases, there was a span of 4 bases. The DNA for the CDR3 is TGCGCCAGCAGCTTTCCGGAGACCCAGTACTTC. It codes for CASSFPETQYF.

The chain joins TRBV19 to TRBJ2-7; 11 nucleotides line up with TRBD1. The germline V gene encodes CDR1 LNHDA and CDR2 SQIVND (reference sequence). Germline trimming cut 5 bases from V and 5 bases from J; bases unmatched to any gene: 5. The CDR3 covers 14 residues. Here the CDR3 reads CASSPRDRGDEQYF. The CDR3 nucleotides are TGTGCCAGTAGTCCCCGGGACAGGGGGGACGAGCAGTACTTC.

This clone was seen just once. CDR3 nucleotides: TGCAGCGTTCCCCCTTCGAGGGGGCCCCAAGAGACCCAGTACTTC. Residues: CSVPPSRGPQETQYF. This chain links TRBV29-1 with TRBJ2-5, with 7 bases aligning to TRBD1. V gave up 5 bases and J gave up 1 base; unmatched junction bases: 10. The CDR3 has 15 amino acids. Per the germline V gene, CDR1 is SQVTM and CDR2 is ANQGSEA.

As DNA, the CDR3 is TGTGCCAGCAGTTTGGCCACCAGGGCCTACGAGCAGTACTTC. Encoded protein: CASSLATRAYEQYF. The chain links TRBV27 to TRBJ2-7; TRBD1 is a possible D gene (5 bases). CDR1 is MNHEY and CDR2 is SMNVEV in the germline V gene (reference sequence). There are 14 residues in the CDR3. V was clipped by 3 bases and J by 2 bases, with 11 bases between them.

The chain links TRBV4-3 to TRBJ2-7; 7 bases match TRBD1. Germline CDR1 reads LGHNA; CDR2 reads YSLEER. V shed 4 bases and J 0 bases; nucleotides not matched to a gene: 3. The CDR3 is 14 residues long. The CDR3 here is CASSPTGSSYEQYF. The CDR3 bases are TGCGCCAGCAGCCCGACAGGGAGCTCCTACGAGCAGTACTTC.

J is TRBJ1-2 and V is TRBV6-5, with 7 bases aligning to TRBD1. This CDR3 comprises 13 residues. V lost 5 bases and J lost 2; bases outside the gene matches: 2. Per the germline V gene, CDR1 is MNHEY and CDR2 is SVGAGI. The CDR3 DNA is TGTGCCAGCAGTGGGGACAGAAACTATGGCTACACCTTC. It codes for CASSGDRNYGYTF.

J is TRBJ2-2 and V is TRBV4-2, with 9 bases fitting TRBD1. This CDR3 comprises 16 residues. V gave up 4 bases and J gave up 6 bases; unmatched junction bases: 9. The germline gives CDR1 LGHNA, CDR2 YNFKEQ. CDR3 sequence reads: CASSRPGTGSPGELFF. The DNA for the CDR3 is TGTGCCAGCAGCCGTCCCGGGACAGGGTCCCCCGGGGAGCTGTTTTTT.

The chain uses TRBV4-1 and TRBJ1-2, with a possible D match to TRBD1 (5 bases). With 3 bases removed from V and 6 bases from J, the gap between germline ends came to 20 bases. CDR1 and CDR2 (germline): MGHRA, YSYEKL. The CDR3 has 16 residues. The CDR3 DNA follows: TGCGCCAGCAGCCAGGCCTCGACAGTCGGTTTAGATGGCTACACCTTC. Encoded protein: CASSQASTVGLDGYTF.

This clone showed up just once. The CDR3 nucleotides read TGCGCCAGCAGACACGGGACTAGCGGTTACAATGAGCAGTTCTTC. This sequence encodes CASRHGTSGYNEQFF. The J gene is TRBJ2-1, the V gene TRBV5-1, with TRBD2 matching over 11 bases. Trimming cost V 5 bases and J 4 bases; bases outside gene matches: 5. The CDR3 sequence is 15 residues long. Germline V gene data show CDR1 as SGHRS and CDR2 as YFSETQ.

The CDR3 DNA sequence: TGTGCCAGCAGTTACTCAGGGGGGGACCACAATGAGCAGTTCTTC. It specifies CASSYSGGDHNEQFF. The chain has TRBV6-5 and TRBJ2-1; TRBD2 might be the D (7 bases). Between the trimmed V and J ends, which lost 0 bases and 5 bases, there was a span of 11 bases. Germline V gene data show CDR1 as MNHEY and CDR2 as SVGAGI. This CDR3 has 15 residues.

V is TRBV6-4 and J is TRBJ2-3; TRBD2 matches 7 bases. This CDR3 contains 18 residues. From germline, CDR1 is MRHNA and CDR2 SNTAGT. V lost 4 bases and J lost 1; bases outside the gene matches: 14. The CDR3 DNA is TGTGCCAGCAGTGCCGAGCTGGCGGGAGAGGTGGGCACAGATACGCAGTATTTT. Residues: CASSAELAGEVGTDTQYF.

The chain combines TRBV11-2 with TRBJ2-3; the match to TRBD2 covers 10 bases. CDR1 is SGHAT, CDR2 FQNNGV, per germline. The junction had 4 bases not matched to a gene; V was cut back by 5 bases and J by 2 bases. The CDR3 is 15 residues long. DNA of the CDR3: TGTGCCAGCAGCGGAGGGACTAGCGTCACAGATACGCAGTATTTT. Amino acid sequence: CASSGGTSVTDTQYF.

The chain is built from TRBV7-3 and TRBJ2-1; 7 bases match TRBD1. Unmatched junction bases numbered 8, after V lost 2 bases and J lost 7 bases. The germline CDR1 and CDR2 sequences are SGHTA and FQGTGA. The CDR3 is made up of 15 amino acids. CDR3 in DNA: TGTGCCAGCAGCTTAGAGACAGGGCCTCCAAATGAGCAGTTCTTC. Its translation is CASSLETGPPNEQFF.

The CDR3 DNA reads TGTGCCTGGAGGGGGCCCACAGATACGCAGTATTTT. Its translation is CAWRGPTDTQYF. V gene TRBV30 combines with J gene TRBJ2-3; D perhaps matches TRBD1 (5 bases). CDR3 length: 12 amino acids. Germline-derived CDR1 and CDR2 are GTSNPN and SVGIG (reference sequence). The V and J ends lost 3 bases and 2 bases respectively, with 6 bases between them.

The V gene is TRBV7-6, the J gene TRBJ1-5; D uncertain. This CDR3 region has 13 residues. Germline V lookup: CDR1 SGHVS, CDR2 FNYEAQ. Trimming took off 6 bases at V and 3 bases at J, with 9 bases between the two ends. CDR3 DNA: TGTGCCAGCAGGGCATCCCCCAATCAGCCCCAGCATTTT. Encoded protein: CASRASPNQPQHF.

A few counts support this clone. The chain joins TRBV7-2 to TRBJ1-1; D is possibly TRBD1 (5 bases). In germline, CDR1 is SGHTA, CDR2 FQGNSA. The CDR3 has 14 amino acids. With 2 bases removed from V and 4 bases from J, the gap between germline ends came to 11 bases. CDR3 DNA sequence: TGTGCCAGCAGCTTACAGGGATTAAGCACTGAAGCTTTCTTT. It yields the protein CASSLQGLSTEAFF.

The rearrangement joins TRBV11-2 to TRBJ2-3; D unclear. V lost 1 base and J 0 bases, leaving 11 bases between the germline ends. This CDR3 has 16 amino acids. The germline gives CDR1 SGHAT, CDR2 FQNNGV. The CDR3 bases are TGTGCCAGCAGCTTAGCCCCCGGGTTAAGCACAGATACGCAGTATTTT. Translated, it gives CASSLAPGLSTDTQYF.

A single count supports this clone. V and J are TRBV5-1 and TRBJ2-7; 14 positions match TRBD2. The germline V gene has CDR1 SGHRS and CDR2 YFSETQ. This CDR3 is 19 amino acids long. V lost 0 bases to trimming and J lost 0 bases; unmatched junction nucleotides: 8. CDR3 sequence (DNA): TGCGCCAGCAGCTTGGAGGGGACTAGCGGGGGCGTTAGCTCCTACGAGCAGTACTTC. Translated: CASSLEGTSGGVSSYEQYF.

The genes are TRBV25-1 and TRBJ1-6, with 7 bases lining up with TRBD1. CDR1 and CDR2 (germline): MGHDK, SYGVNS. The CDR3 runs 16 residues. V was clipped by 1 base and J by 2 bases; unmatched bases: 2. CDR3 residues: CASSELQGTYNSPLHF. In DNA, the CDR3 is TGTGCCAGCAGTGAATTACAGGGGACCTATAATTCACCCCTCCACTTT.